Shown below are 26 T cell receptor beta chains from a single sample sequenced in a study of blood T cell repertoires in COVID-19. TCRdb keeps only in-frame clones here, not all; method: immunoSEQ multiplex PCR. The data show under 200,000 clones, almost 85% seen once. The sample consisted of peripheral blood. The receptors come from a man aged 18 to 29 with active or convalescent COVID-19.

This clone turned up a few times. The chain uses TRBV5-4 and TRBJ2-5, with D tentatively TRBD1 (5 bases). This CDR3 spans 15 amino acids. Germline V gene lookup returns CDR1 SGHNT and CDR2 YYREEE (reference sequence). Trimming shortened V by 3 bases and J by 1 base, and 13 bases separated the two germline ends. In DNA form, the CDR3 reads TGTGCCAGCAGCTCCGACCCCGACAGCCAAGAGACCCAGTACTTC. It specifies CASSSDPDSQETQYF.

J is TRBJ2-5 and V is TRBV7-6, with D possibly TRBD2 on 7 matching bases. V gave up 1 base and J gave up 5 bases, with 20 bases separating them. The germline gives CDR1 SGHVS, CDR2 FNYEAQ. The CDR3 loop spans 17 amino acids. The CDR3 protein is CASSLDPRGGWRETQYF. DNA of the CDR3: TGTGCCAGCAGCTTAGACCCGAGGGGGGGCTGGAGGGAGACCCAGTACTTC.

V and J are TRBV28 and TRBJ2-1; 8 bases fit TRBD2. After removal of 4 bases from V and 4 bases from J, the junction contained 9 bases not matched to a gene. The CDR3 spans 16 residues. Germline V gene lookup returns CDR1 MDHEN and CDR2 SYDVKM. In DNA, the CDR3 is TGTGCCAGCAGTTCATTTACTAGCGGAACTTACAATGAGCAGTTCTTC. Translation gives CASSSFTSGTYNEQFF.

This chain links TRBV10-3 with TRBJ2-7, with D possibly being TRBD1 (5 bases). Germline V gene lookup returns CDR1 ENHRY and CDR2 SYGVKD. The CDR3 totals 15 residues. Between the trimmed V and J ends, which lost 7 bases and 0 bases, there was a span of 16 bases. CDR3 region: CAIKAVQAASYEQYF. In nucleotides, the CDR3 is TGTGCCATCAAGGCCGTACAGGCTGCCTCCTACGAGCAGTACTTC.

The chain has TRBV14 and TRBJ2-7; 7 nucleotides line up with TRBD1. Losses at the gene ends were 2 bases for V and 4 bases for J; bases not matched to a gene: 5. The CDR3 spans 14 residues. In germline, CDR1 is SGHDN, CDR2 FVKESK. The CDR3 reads CASSQPGQIYEQYF. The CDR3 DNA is TGTGCCAGCAGCCAACCGGGACAGATATACGAGCAGTACTTC.

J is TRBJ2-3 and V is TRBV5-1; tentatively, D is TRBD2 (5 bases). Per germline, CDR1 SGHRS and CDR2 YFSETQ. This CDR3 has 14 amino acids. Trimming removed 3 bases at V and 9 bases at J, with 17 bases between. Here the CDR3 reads CASSWGEEVPTQYF. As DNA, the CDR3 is TGCGCCAGCAGCTGGGGAGAAGAAGTGCCGACGCAGTATTTT.

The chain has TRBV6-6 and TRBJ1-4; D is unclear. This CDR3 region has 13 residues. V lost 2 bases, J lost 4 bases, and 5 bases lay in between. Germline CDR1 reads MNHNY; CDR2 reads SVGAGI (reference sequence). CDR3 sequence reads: CASSYQYNEKLFF. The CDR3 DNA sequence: TGTGCCAGCAGTTACCAGTATAATGAAAAACTGTTTTTT.

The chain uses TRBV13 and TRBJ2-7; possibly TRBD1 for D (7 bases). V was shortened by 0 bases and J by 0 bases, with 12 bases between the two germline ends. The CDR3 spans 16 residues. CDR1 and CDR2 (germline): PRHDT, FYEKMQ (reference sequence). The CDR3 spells CASSLGGGTDSYEQYF. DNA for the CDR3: TGTGCCAGCAGCTTAGGGGGCGGGACAGACTCCTACGAGCAGTACTTC.

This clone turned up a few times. The CDR3 region is CASIRGSSYEQYF. The CDR3 DNA is TGTGCCAGCATCCGGGGGAGCTCCTACGAGCAGTACTTC. The chain has TRBV6-5 and TRBJ2-7, with D possibly matching TRBD2 (6 bases). The CDR3 contains 13 residues. The V gene lost 7 bases and the J gene lost 0 bases, with 10 bases spanning the gap. In germline, CDR1 is MNHEY, CDR2 SVGAGI.

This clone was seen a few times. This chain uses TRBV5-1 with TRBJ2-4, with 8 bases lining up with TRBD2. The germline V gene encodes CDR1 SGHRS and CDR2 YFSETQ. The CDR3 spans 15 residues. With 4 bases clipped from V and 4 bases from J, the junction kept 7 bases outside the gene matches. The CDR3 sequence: CASSTGTRGKNIQYF. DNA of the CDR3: TGCGCCAGCAGCACCGGGACTAGGGGTAAAAACATTCAGTACTTC.

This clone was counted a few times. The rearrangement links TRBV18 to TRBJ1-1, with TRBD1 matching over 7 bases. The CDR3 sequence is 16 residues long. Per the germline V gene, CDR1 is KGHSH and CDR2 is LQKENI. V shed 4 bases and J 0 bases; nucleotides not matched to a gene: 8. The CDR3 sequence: CASSLFGQELNTEAFF. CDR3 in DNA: TGTGCCAGCTCACTTTTTGGACAGGAACTGAACACTGAAGCTTTCTTT.

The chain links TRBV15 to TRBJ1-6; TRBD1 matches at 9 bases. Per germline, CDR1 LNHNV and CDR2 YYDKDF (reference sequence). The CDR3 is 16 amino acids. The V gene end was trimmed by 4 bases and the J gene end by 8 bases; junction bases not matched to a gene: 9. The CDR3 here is CATSKTPGQGDSPLHF. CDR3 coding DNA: TGTGCCACCAGCAAGACCCCGGGACAGGGTGATTCACCCCTCCACTTT.

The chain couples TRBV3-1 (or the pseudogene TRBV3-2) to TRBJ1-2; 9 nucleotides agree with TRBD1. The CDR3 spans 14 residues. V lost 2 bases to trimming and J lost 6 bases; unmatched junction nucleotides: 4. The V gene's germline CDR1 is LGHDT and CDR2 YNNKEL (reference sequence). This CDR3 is CASSQTTGGNGYTF. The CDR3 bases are TGTGCCAGCAGCCAAACGACAGGGGGTAATGGCTACACCTTC.

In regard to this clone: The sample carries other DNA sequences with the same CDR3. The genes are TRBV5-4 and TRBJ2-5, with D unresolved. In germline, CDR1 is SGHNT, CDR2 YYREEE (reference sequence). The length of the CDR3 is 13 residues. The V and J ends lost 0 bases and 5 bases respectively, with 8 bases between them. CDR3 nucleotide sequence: TGTGCCAGCAGCTTGGAGTACTCGGAGACCCAGTACTTC. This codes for CASSLEYSETQYF.

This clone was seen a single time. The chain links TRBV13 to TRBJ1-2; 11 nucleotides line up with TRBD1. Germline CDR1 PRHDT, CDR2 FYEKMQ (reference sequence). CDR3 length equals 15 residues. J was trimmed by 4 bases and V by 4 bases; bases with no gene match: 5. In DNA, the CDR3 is TGTGCCAGCAGCTCTGGACAGGGGGCTGTCTATGGCTACACCTTC. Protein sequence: CASSSGQGAVYGYTF.

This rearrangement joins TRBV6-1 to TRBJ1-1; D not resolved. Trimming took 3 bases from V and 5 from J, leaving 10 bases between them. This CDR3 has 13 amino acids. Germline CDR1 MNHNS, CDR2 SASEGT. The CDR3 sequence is CASSEWALTEAFF. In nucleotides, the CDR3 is TGTGCCAGCAGTGAGTGGGCGCTTACTGAAGCTTTCTTT.

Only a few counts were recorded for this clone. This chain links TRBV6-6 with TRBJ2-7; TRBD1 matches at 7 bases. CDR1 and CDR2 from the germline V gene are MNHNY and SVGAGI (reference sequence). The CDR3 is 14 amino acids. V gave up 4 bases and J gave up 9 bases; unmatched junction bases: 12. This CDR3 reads CASSLRPRDSWQYF. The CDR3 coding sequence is TGTGCCAGCAGTTTGCGCCCCAGGGACAGCTGGCAGTACTTC.

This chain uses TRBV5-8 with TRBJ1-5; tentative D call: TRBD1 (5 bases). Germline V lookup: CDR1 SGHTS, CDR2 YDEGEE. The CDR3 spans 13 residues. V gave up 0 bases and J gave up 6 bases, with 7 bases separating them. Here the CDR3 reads CASSLGGGQPQHF. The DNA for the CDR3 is TGTGCCAGCAGCTTGGGGGGGGGTCAGCCCCAGCATTTT.

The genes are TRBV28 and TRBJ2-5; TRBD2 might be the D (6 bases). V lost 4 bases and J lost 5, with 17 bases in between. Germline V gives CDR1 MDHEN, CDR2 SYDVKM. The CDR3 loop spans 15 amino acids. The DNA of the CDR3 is TGTGCCAGCAGTTCAATCCTCCGGGGGACGGAGACCCAGTACTTC. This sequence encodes CASSSILRGTETQYF. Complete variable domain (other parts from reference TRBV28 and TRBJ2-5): DVKVTQSSRYLVKRTGEKVFLECVQDMDHENMFWYRQDPGLGLRLIYFSYDVKMKEKGDIPEGYSVSREKKERFSLILESASTNQTSMYLCASSSILRGTETQYFGPGTRLLVL.

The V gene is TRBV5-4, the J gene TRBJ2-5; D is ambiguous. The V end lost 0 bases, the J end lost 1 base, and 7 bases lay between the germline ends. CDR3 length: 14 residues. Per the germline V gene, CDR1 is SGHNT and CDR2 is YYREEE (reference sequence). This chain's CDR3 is CASSLEYTQETQYF. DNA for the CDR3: TGTGCCAGCAGCTTGGAGTACACCCAAGAGACCCAGTACTTC.

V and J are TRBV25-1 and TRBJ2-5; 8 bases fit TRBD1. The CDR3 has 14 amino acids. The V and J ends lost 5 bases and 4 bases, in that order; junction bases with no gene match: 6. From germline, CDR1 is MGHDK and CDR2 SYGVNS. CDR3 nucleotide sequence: TGTGCCAGCAGTATTCAGGGGGCAGGAGAGACCCAGTACTTC. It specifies CASSIQGAGETQYF.

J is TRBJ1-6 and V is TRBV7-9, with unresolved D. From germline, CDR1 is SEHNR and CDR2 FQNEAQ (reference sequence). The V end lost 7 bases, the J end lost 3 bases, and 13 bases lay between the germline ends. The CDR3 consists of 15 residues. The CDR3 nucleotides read TGTGCCAGCACCCAAAACGGGTTCTATAATTCACCCCTCCACTTT. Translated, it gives CASTQNGFYNSPLHF.

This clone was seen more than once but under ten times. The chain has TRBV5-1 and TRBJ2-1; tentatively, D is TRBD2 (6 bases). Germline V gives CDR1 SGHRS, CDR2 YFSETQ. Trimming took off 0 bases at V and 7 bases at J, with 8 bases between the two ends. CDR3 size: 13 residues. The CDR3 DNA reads TGCGCCAGCAGCTTGGGGGCGGGGAATGAGCAGTTCTTC. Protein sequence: CASSLGAGNEQFF. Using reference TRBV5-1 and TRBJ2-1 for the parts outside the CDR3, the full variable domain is KAGVTQTPRYLIKTRGQQVTLSCSPISGHRSVSWYQQTPGQGLQFLFEYFSETQRNKGNFPGRFSGRQFSNSRSEMNVSTLELGDSALYLCASSLGAGNEQFFGPGTRLTVL.

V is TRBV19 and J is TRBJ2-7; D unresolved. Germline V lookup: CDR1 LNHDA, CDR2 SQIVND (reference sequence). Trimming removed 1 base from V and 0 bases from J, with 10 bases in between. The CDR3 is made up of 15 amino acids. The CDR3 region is CASSIGSWSSYEQYF. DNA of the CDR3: TGTGCCAGTAGTATAGGATCCTGGAGCTCCTACGAGCAGTACTTC.

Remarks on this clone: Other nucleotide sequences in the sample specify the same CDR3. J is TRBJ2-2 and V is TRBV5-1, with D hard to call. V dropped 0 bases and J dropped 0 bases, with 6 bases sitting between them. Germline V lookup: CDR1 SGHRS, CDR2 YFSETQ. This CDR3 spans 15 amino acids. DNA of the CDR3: TGCGCCAGCAGCTTGGACAGACCGAACACCGGGGAGCTGTTTTTT. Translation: CASSLDRPNTGELFF. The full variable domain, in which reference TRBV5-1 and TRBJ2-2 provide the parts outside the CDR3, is KAGVTQTPRYLIKTRGQQVTLSCSPISGHRSVSWYQQTPGQGLQFLFEYFSETQRNKGNFPGRFSGRQFSNSRSEMNVSTLELGDSALYLCASSLDRPNTGELFFGEGSRLTVL.

CDR3 DNA sequence: TGCGCCAGCACGCGGGTTTACGAGCAGTACTTC. Translated, it gives CASTRVYEQYF. J is TRBJ2-7 and V is TRBV23-1; a possible D gene is TRBD2 (5 bases). TRBV23-1 is designated an ORF whose function remains uncertain. The CDR3 contains 11 residues. Trimming took 7 bases from V and 4 from J, leaving 8 bases between them.